This T cell receptor beta chain appears in the sequencing data of a study of CD8 T cells in Susac syndrome. Germline CDR1 is LNHNV and CDR2 is YYDKDF (reference sequence). Deletions cut 1 base from V and 6 bases from J, with 10 bases between. This CDR3 comprises 14 residues. With random hexamers, 0.5 to 1 ug RNA was reverse transcribed. Amplification of TCR beta CDR3 spanned 54 Vbeta and 13 Jbeta via immunoSEQ multiplex PCR. One entry per CDR3 protein results from TCRdb running MiXCR on the immunoSEQ multiplex PCR reads. Of approximately 70,000 distinct CDR3 sequences in the sample, roughly 94% were seen once. Sequencing of TCR beta covered CD8+ and CD4+ T cells obtained from blood. TEMRA cells were enriched by FACS, while CD8+ and CD4+ T cells were obtained through a negative isolation that was performed magnetically.

The clonotype comes from a human donor in good health. Material for sequencing was CD8+ T cells from PBMCs. The chain combines TRBV15 with TRBJ2-1; maybe TRBD1 (6 bases). Written as DNA, the CDR3 is TGTGCCACCAGCAGAGCCACGACAGGCAATGAGCAGTTCTTC. Its protein product is CATSRATTGNEQFF.